These 7 T cell receptor beta chains came from one sample sequenced in a study of Graves' ophthalmopathy and Graves' hyperthyroidism. Amplification from RNA transcripts yielded the TCR beta CDR3 regions. RT-PCR with HTBI primers came first, then second-round multiplex PCR. Via MiXCR, TCRdb re-called the multiplex PCR reads, giving one row per CDR3 protein. The table has around 1.1 million distinct CDR3 sequences, 35% to 40% seen once. The sample taken for sequencing was peripheral blood or thyroid tissue (not recorded which). These receptors were obtained from an adult man with Graves' hyperthyroidism.

This chain links TRBV12-3 or TRBV12-4 with TRBJ1-2; D not certain. The CDR3 is made up of 14 amino acids. The V gene lost 5 bases and the J gene lost 4 bases, with 14 bases spanning the gap. CDR3 DNA sequence: TGTGCCAGCAGTATAACCCGAGTTGGCTATGGCTACACCTTC. Protein: CASSITRVGYGYTF.

This chain uses TRBV27 with TRBJ1-1; D is unresolved. Trimming removed 6 bases from V and 1 base from J, with 12 bases in between. Germline V gives CDR1 MNHEY, CDR2 SMNVEV (reference sequence). The CDR3 covers 14 residues. The CDR3 sequence is CASSPLEANTEAFF. The CDR3 bases are TGTGCCAGCAGCCCCCTGGAGGCGAACACTGAAGCTTTCTTT.

This clonotype has a handful of counts. V usage is TRBV6-5 and J usage is TRBJ1-6; the D gene is possibly TRBD1 (5 bases). The CDR3 extends over 15 amino acids. Per the germline V gene, CDR1 is MNHEY and CDR2 is SVGAGI. Trimming removed 4 bases at V and 9 bases at J, with 16 bases between. The CDR3 DNA reads TGTGCCAGCAGTTTAGCAAGTCAGGGTTCTTCACCCCTCCACTTT. It is translated as CASSLASQGSSPLHF.

V gene TRBV4-1 combines with J gene TRBJ2-7; D remains ambiguous. The germline V gene has CDR1 MGHRA and CDR2 YSYEKL. Trimming shortened V by 0 bases and J by 1 base, and 10 bases separated the two germline ends. The CDR3 is 15 residues long. In nucleotides, the CDR3 is TGCGCCAGCAGCCAAGAGCTCTTCTCTTCCTACGAGCAGTACTTC. Translating it yields CASSQELFSSYEQYF.

At least ten counts were recorded for this clonotype. This chain uses TRBV10-2 with TRBJ1-5; tentative D call: TRBD1 (5 bases). The CDR3 has 14 residues. The V gene's germline CDR1 is WSHSY and CDR2 SAAADI. V shed 6 bases and J shed 4 bases, with 13 bases lying between them. DNA for the CDR3: TGCGCCAGCAGCGGGGGGTCAGGAAATCAGCCCCAGCATTTT. Its protein product is CASSGGSGNQPQHF.

This clonotype came up many times. This rearrangement joins TRBV9 to TRBJ1-1; 8 positions match TRBD1. J lost 5 bases, V lost 0 bases, and 6 bases had no gene match. CDR3 size: 15 residues. Looked up from germline, CDR1 is SGDLS and CDR2 is YYNGEE. CDR3 protein: CASSVGRQGTTEAFF. DNA of the CDR3: TGTGCCAGCAGCGTAGGGAGACAGGGGACGACTGAAGCTTTCTTT. The entire variable domain, with the rest obtained from reference TRBV9 and TRBJ1-1, is as follows: DSGVTQTPKHLITATGQRVTLRCSPRSGDLSVYWYQQSLDQGLQFLIQYYNGEERAKGNILERFSAQQFPDLHSELNLSSLELGDSALYFCASSVGRQGTTEAFFGQGTRLTVV.

About this clonotype itself: Since no conserved phenylalanine or tryptophan closes the CDR3, a read error is the likely cause. It is unclear where the CDR3 begins or ends on the DNA, so no DNA is shown, and the CDR3 is as TCRdb lists it. The chain links TRBV2 to TRBJ1-3; no DNA check was done on the table's D call, TRBD1. The CDR3 has 8 amino acids, counting both end residues. The germline CDR1 and CDR2 sequences are SNHLY and FYNNEI. CDR3 protein: CASSRRRD.